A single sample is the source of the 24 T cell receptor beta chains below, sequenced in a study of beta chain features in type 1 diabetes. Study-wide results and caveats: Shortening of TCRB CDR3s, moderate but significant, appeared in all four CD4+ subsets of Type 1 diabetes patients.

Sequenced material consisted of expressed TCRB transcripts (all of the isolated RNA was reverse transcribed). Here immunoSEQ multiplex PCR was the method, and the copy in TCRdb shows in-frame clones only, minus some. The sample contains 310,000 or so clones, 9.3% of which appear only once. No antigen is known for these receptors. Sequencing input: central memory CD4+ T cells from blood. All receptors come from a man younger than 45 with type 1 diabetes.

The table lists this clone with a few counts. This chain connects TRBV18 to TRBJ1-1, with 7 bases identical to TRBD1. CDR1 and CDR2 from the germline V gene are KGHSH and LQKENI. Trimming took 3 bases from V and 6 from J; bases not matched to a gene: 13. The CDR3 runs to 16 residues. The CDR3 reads CASSPDRSWGTAEAFF. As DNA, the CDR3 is TGTGCCAGCTCACCGGACAGGAGTTGGGGAACGGCTGAAGCTTTCTTT. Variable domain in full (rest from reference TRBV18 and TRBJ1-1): NAGVMQNPRHLVRRRGQEARLRCSPMKGHSHVYWYRQLPEEGLKFMVYLQKENIIDESGMPKERFSAEFPKEGPSILRIQQVVRGDSAAYFCASSPDRSWGTAEAFFGQGTRLTVV.

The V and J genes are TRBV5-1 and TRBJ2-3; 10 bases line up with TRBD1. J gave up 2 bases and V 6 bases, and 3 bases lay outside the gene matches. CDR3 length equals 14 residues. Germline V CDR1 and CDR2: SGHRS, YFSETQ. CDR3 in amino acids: CASKRQGATDTQYF. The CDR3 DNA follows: TGCGCCAGCAAGAGACAGGGGGCCACAGATACGCAGTATTTT.

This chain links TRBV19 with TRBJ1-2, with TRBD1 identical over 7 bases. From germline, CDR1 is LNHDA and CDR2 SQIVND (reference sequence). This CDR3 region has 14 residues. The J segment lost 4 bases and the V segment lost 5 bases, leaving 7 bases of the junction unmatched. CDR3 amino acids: CASSPQQGGYGYTF. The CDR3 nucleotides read TGTGCCAGTAGTCCCCAGCAGGGGGGCTATGGCTACACCTTC.

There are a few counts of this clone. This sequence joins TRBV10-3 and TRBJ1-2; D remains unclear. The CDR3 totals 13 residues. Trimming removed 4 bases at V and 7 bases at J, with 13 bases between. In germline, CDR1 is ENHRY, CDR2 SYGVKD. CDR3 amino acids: CAISGLGDGGYTF. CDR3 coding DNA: TGTGCCATCAGTGGTTTGGGAGATGGTGGCTACACCTTC.

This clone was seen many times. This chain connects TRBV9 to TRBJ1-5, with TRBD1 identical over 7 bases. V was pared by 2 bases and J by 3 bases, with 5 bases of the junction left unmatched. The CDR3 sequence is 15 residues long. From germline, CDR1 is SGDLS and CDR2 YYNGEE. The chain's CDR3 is CASSVTGANNQPQHF. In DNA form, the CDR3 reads TGTGCCAGCAGCGTCACAGGGGCTAACAATCAGCCCCAGCATTTT.

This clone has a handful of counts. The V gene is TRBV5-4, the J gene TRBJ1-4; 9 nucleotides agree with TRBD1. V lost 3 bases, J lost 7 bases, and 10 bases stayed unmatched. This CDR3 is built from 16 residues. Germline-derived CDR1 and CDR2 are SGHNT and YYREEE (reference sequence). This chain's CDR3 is CASSSKPGQGAEKLFF. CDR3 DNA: TGTGCCAGCAGCTCTAAGCCGGGACAGGGAGCTGAAAAACTGTTTTTT.

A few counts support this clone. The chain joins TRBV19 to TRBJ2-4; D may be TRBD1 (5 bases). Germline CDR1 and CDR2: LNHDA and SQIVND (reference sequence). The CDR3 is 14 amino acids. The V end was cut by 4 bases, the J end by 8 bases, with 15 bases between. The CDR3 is CASSSGRDLDIQYF. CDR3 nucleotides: TGTGCCAGTAGTAGTGGCAGGGATTTGGACATTCAGTACTTC.

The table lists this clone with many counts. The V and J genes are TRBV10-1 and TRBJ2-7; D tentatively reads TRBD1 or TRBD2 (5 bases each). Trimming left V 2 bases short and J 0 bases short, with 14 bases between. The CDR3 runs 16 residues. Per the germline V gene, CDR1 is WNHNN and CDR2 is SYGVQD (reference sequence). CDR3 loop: CASSENRDASSYEQYF. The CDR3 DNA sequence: TGCGCCAGCAGTGAGAACCGGGACGCAAGCTCCTACGAGCAGTACTTC.

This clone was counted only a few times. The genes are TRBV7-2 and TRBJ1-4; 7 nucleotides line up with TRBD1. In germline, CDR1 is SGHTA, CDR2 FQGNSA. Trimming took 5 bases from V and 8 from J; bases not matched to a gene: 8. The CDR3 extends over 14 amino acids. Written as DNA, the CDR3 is TGTGCCAGCAGCCGTGCAGGGGGTGGCGAAAAACTGTTTTTT. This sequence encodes CASSRAGGGEKLFF.

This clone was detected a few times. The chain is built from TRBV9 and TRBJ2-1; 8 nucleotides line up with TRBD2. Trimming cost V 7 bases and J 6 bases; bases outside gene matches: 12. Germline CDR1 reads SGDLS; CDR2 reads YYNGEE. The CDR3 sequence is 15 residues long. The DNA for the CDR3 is TGTGCCAGCGGAACCGGTGGACTAGCCCTCAATGAGCAGTTCTTC. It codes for CASGTGGLALNEQFF.

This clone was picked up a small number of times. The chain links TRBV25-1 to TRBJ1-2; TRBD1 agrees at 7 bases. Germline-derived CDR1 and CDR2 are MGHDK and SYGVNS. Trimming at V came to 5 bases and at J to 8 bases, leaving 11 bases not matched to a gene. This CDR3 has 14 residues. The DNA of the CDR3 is TGTGCCAGCAGTCAAGAAACAGGGGTCTCGGGCTACACCTTC. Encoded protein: CASSQETGVSGYTF.

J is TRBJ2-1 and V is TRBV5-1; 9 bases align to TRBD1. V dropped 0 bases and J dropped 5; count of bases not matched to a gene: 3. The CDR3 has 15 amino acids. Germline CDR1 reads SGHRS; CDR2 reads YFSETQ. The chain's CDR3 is CASSLDRTGDNEQFF. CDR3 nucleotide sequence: TGCGCCAGCAGCTTGGATAGGACAGGGGACAATGAGCAGTTCTTC.

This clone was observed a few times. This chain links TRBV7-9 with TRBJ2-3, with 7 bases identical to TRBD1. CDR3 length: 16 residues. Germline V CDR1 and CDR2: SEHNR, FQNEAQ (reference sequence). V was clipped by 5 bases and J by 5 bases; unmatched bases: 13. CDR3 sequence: CASSPKLQGSGDTQYF. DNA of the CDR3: TGTGCCAGCAGCCCTAAGTTACAGGGGAGTGGAGATACGCAGTATTTT.

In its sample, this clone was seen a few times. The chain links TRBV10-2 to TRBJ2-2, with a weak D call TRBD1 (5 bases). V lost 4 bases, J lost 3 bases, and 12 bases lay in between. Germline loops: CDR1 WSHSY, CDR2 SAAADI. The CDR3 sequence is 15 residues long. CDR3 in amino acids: CASSGTDSYTGELFF. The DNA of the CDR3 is TGCGCCAGCAGTGGGACCGACAGTTACACCGGGGAGCTGTTTTTT.

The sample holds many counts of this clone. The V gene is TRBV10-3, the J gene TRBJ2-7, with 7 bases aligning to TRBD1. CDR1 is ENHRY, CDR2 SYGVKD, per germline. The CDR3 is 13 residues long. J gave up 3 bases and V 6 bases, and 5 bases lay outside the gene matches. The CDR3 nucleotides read TGTGCCATCAGCAGGGACAGCTTCTACGAGCAGTACTTC. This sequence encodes CAISRDSFYEQYF.

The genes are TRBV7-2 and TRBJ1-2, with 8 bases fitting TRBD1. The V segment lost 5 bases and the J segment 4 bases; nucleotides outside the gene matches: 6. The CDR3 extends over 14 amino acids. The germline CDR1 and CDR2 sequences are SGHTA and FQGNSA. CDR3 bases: TGTGCCAGCAGCCCGACGGGACAGGCCTATGGCTACACCTTC. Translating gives CASSPTGQAYGYTF.

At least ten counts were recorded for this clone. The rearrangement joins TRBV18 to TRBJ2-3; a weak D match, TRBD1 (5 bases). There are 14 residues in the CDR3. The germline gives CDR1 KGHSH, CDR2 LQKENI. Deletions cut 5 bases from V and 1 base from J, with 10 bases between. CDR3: CASSRSRGTDTQYF. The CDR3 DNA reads TGTGCCAGCTCAAGGTCCAGGGGCACAGATACGCAGTATTTT.

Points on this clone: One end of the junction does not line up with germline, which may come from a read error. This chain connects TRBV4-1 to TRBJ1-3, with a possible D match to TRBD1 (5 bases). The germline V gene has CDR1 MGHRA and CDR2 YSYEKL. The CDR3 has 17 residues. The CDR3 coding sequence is TGCGCCAGCACCCAAGGGGAGGGACTACTCTCTGGAAACACCATATATTTT. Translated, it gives CASTQGEGLLSGNTIYF.

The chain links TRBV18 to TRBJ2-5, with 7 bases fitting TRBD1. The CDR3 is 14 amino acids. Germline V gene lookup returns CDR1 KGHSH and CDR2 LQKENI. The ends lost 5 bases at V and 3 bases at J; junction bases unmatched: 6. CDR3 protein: CASSGITGEETQYF. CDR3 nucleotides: TGTGCCAGCTCAGGGATAACAGGGGAAGAGACCCAGTACTTC.

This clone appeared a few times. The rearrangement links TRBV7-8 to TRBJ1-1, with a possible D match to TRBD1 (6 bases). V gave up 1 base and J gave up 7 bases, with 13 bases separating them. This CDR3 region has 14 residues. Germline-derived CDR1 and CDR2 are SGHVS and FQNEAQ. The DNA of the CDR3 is TGTGCCAGCAGCTTAGTGGGGGGGCAGGGTGAAGCTTTCTTT. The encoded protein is CASSLVGGQGEAFF.

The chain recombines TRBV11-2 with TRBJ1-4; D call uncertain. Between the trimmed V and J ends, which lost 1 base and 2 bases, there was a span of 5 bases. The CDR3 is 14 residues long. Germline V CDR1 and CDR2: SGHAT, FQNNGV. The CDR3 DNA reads TGTGCCAGCAGCTTAGTAGGGACTAATGAAAAACTGTTTTTT. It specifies CASSLVGTNEKLFF.

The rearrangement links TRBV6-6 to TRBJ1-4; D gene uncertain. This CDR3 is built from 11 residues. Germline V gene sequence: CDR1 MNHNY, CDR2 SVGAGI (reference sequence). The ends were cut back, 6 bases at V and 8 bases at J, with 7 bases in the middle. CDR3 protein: CASSPSEKLFF. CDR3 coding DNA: TGTGCCAGCAGCCCGAGCGAAAAACTGTTTTTT.

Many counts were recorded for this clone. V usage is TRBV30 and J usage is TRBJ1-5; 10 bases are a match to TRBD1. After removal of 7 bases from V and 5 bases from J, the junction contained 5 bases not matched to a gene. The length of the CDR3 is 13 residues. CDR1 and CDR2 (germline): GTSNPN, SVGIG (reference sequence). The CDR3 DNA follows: TGTGCCTCGGACAGGGGGAACGATCAGCCCCAGCATTTT. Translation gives CASDRGNDQPQHF.

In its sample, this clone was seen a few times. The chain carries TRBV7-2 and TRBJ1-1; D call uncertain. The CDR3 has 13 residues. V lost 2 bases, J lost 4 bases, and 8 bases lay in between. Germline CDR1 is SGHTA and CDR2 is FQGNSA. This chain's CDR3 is CASSLTQITEAFF. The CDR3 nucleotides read TGTGCCAGCAGCTTAACCCAGATCACTGAAGCTTTCTTT.